The entry that follows covers one T cell receptor (beta chain) sequence. Antigen unknown. 60 Vbeta and 13 Jbeta primers were used in PCR. Produced via immunoSEQ multiplex PCR; TCRdb's table is partial and in-frame only. This sample's clone table lists fewer than 85,000 clones. These data come from a study of cytomegalovirus exposure and HLA in healthy donors. Whole-study results and caveats: The dataset shows that most TCR sequences were rare, while some public TCRs occurred in many donors. The authors judged a highly shared variant cluster likely a sequencing artifact.

The CDR3 covers 13 residues. V was clipped by 4 bases and J by 7 bases, with 12 bases between them. From germline, CDR1 is SGHRS and CDR2 YFSETQ. The chain uses TRBV5-1 and TRBJ1-5; D is possibly TRBD1 (5 bases). This receptor was obtained from a man aged 25-40 years in good health and CMV-seronegative. Material for sequencing was PBMCs. The CDR3 is CASSKDIGQPQHF. The CDR3 coding sequence is TGCGCCAGCAGCAAGGACATCGGGCAGCCCCAGCATTTT.